This TCR beta chain was documented in a study of cytomegalovirus exposure and HLA in healthy donors. Across the study: There were 70 million to 95 million unique TCRs (from HLA-typed donors) in an early data release. In terms of ancestry, the Caucasian-associated cluster contained 80% to 90% of the approximately 400 genotyped donors. Study results and caveats: Most observed TCR sequences were rare, whereas some public TCRs were detected in many donors. Later analysis identified a missense DCLRE1C variant that was linked to TCR beta V- and J-gene trimming.

13 Jbeta primers and 60 Vbeta primers were used for the PCR. This table comes from immunoSEQ multiplex PCR, and its TCRdb copy is limited to in-frame clones, with some not included. The table includes around 190,000 clones, roughly 75% detected once. To note about this clone: Its specificity is unknown.

This CDR3 is 16 amino acids long. Germline-derived CDR1 and CDR2 are LGHNA and YSLEER. The V and J ends lost 0 bases and 2 bases respectively, with 14 bases between them. Sequencing input: PBMCs. This TCR derives from a man between 35 and 55 years old in good health and CMV-seronegative. This rearrangement joins TRBV4-3 to TRBJ2-7; D is perhaps TRBD2 (5 bases). CDR3 loop: CASSQDEGTVPYEQYF. The CDR3 DNA follows: TGCGCCAGCAGCCAAGACGAGGGTACAGTACCCTACGAGCAGTACTTC.